This T cell receptor beta chain was obtained from a study of cytomegalovirus exposure and HLA in healthy donors. Study-level results: It is likely that the observed cluster of highly shared sequence variants was a sequencing artifact.

About this clone itself: Its antigen is unidentified.

V lost 8 bases, J lost 3 bases, and 8 bases lay in between. CDR1 and CDR2 from the germline V gene are LNHNV and YYDKDF (reference sequence). This CDR3 region has 11 residues. The PCR used 60 Vbeta and 13 Jbeta primers. Assay: immunoSEQ multiplex PCR; the TCRdb copy retains only in-frame clones and omits some. The data hold roughly 130,000 clones, with about 70% observed a single time. The sample taken for sequencing was PBMCs. This TCR was recovered from a woman aged 55-70 years in good health and CMV-seropositive. The V gene is TRBV15, the J gene TRBJ2-7, with TRBD1 as a possible D gene (6 bases). CDR3 DNA: TGTGCCACCGGACAGAACTACGAGCAGTACTTC. Amino acids: CATGQNYEQYF.